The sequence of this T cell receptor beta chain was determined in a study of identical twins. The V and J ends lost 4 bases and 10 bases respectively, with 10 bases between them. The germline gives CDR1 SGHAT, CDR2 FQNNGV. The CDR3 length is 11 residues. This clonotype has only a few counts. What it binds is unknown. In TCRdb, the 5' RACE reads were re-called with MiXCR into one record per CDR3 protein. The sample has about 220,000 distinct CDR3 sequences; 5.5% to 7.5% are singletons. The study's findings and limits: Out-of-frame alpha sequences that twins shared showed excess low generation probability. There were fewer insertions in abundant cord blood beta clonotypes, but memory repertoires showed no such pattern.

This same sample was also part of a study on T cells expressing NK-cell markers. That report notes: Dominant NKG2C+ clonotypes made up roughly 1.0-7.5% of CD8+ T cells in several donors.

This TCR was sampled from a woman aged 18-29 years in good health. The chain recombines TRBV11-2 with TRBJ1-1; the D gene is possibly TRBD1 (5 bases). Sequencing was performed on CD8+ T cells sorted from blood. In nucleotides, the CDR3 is TGTGCCAGCAGCTCAATGGGGGTAGCTTTCTTT. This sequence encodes CASSSMGVAFF.